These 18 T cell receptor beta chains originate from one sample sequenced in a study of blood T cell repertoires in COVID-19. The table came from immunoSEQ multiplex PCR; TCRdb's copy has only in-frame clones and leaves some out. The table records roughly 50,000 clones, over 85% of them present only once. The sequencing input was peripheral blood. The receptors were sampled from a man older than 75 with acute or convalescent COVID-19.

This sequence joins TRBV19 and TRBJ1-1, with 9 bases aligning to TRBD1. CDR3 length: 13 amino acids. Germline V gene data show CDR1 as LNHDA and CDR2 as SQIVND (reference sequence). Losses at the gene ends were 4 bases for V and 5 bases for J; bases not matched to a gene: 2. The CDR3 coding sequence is TGTGCCAGTAGTAGACAGGGGGGTACTGAAGCTTTCTTT. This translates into CASSRQGGTEAFF.

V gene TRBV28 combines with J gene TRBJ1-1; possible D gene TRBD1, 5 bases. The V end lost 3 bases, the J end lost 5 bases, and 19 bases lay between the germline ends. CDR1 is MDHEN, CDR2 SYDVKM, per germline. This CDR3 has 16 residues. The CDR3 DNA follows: TGTGCCAGCAGTTTCCCCGAAACAGGTGTGGGGACTGAAGCTTTCTTT. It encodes CASSFPETGVGTEAFF.

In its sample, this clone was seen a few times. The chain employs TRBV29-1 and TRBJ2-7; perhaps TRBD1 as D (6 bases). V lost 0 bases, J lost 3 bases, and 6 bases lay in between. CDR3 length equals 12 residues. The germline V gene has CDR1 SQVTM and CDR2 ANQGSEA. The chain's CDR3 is CSVEEGGYEQYF. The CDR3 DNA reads TGCAGCGTTGAAGAAGGGGGCTACGAGCAGTACTTC.

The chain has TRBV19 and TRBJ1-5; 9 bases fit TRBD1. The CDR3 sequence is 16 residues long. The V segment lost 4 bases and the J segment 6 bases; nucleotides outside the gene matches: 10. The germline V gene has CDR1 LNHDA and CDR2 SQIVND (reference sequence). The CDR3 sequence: CASSNLQGARGQPQHF. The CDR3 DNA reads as TGTGCCAGTAGTAACCTACAGGGGGCTCGGGGTCAGCCCCAGCATTTT.

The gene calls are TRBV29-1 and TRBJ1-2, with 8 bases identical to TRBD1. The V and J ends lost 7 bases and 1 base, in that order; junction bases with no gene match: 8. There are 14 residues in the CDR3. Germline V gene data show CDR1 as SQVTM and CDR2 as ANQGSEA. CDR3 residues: CSARTTGVNYGYTF. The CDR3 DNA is TGCAGCGCTAGAACGACAGGGGTTAACTATGGCTACACCTTC.

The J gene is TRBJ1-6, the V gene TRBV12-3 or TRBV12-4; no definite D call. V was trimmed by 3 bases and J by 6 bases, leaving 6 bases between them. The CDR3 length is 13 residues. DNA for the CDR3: TGTGCCAGCAGTTTTTCCATTAATTCACCCCTCCACTTT. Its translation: CASSFSINSPLHF.

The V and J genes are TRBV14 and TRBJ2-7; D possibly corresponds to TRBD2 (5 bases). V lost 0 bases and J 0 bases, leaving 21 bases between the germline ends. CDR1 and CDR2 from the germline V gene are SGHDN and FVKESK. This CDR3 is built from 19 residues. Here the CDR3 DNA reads TGTGCCAGCAGCCAAGATCAGGCAACCGGGGTCCTCCACTCCTACGAGCAGTACTTC. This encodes CASSQDQATGVLHSYEQYF.

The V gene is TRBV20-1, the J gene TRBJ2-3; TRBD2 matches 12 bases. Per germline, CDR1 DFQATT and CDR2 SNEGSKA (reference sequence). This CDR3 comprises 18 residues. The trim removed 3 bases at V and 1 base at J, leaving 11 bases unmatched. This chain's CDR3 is CSASPRLAGGPGTDTQYF. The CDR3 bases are TGCAGTGCTAGTCCTAGGCTAGCGGGGGGGCCGGGCACAGATACGCAGTATTTT.

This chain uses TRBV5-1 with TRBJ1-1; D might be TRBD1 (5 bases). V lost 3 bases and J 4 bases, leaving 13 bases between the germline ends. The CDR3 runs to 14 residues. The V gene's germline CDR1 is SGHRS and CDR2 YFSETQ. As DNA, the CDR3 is TGCGCCAGCAGCTCAGGCCAGGGAGGCACTGAAGCTTTCTTT. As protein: CASSSGQGGTEAFF.

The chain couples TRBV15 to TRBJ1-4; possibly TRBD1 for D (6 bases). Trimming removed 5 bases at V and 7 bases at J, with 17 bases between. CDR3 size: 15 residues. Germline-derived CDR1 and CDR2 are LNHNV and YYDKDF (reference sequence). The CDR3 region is CATSAETGEAEKLFF. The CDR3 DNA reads TGTGCCACCAGCGCCGAGACAGGCGAGGCTGAAAAACTGTTTTTT.

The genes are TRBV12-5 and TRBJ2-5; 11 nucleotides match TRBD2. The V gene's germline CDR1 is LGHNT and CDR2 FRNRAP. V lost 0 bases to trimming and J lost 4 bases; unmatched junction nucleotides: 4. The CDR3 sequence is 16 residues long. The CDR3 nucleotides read TGTGCTAGTGGTTTGGTACTAGCGGGGGTCGGAGAGACCCAGTACTTC. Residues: CASGLVLAGVGETQYF.

CDR3 sequence (DNA): TGTGCCAGCAGTTTAAGCCCCCCCACACCAGGTGGCTACACCTTC. Amino acid sequence: CASSLSPPTPGGYTF. The gene calls are TRBV28 and TRBJ1-2; D ambiguous. The CDR3 sequence is 15 residues long. Germline V gives CDR1 MDHEN, CDR2 SYDVKM. Trimming took 2 bases from V and 7 from J, leaving 17 bases between them.

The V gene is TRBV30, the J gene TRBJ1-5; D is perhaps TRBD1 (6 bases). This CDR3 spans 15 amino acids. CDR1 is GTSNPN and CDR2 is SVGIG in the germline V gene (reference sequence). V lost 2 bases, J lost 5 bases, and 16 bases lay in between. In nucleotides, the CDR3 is TGTGCCTGGAGTTCGACTCGGACAGTAGATCAGCCCCAGCATTTT. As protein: CAWSSTRTVDQPQHF. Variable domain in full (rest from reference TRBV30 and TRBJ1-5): SQTIHQWPATLVQPVGSPLSLECTVEGTSNPNLYWYRQAAGRGLQLLFYSVGIGQISSEVPQNLSASRPQDRQFILSSKKLLLSDSGFYLCAWSSTRTVDQPQHFGDGTRLSIL.

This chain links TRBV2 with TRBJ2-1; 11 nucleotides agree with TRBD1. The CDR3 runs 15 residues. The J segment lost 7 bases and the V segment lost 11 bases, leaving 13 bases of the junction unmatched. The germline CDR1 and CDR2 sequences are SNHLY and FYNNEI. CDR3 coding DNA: TGTGCCGCCGGAAAGGGGACAGGGGGATATAATGAGCAGTTCTTC. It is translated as CAAGKGTGGYNEQFF.

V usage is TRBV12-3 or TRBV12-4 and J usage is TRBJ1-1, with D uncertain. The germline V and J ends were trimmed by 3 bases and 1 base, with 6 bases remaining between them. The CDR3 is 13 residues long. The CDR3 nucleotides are TGTGCCAGCAGTTTTTTGAGGAACACTGAAGCTTTCTTT. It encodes CASSFLRNTEAFF.

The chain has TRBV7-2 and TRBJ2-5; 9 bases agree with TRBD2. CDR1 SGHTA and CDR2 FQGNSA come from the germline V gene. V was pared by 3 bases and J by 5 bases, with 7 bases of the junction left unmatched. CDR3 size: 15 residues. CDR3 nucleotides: TGTGCCAGCAGCTTCGCGGGGGGGCTAAGGGAGACCCAGTACTTC. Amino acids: CASSFAGGLRETQYF.

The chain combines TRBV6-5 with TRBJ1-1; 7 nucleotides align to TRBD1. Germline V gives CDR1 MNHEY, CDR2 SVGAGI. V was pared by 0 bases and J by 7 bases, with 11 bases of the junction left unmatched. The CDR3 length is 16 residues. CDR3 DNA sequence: TGTGCCAGCAGTTACTCCCTACAGGGGTTGGGGGTTGAAGCTTTCTTT. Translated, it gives CASSYSLQGLGVEAFF.

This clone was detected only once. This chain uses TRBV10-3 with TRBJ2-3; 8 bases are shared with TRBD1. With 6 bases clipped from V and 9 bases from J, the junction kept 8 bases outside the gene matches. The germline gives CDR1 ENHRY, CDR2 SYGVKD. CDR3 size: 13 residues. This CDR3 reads CAISSPGTGTQYF. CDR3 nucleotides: TGTGCCATCAGCTCCCCAGGGACAGGCACGCAGTATTTT.